A selection of T cell receptor beta chains follows, all from one sample in a study of T cells in Graves' hyperthyroidism and ophthalmopathy. TCRdb reprocessed the multiplex PCR reads via MiXCR and lists one record per CDR3 protein. Seen here are under 450,000 distinct CDR3 sequences, roughly 15% observed once, and the top ten hold more than 30%. Source material: blood. These receptors were obtained from a woman in her twenties or thirties with Graves' hyperthyroidism that later progressed to Graves' ophthalmopathy. CDR3s include the opening cysteine and the closing phenylalanine or tryptophan. A D gene is named only where the DNA matches it firmly. The size field is filled for only some rows; it gives once, few, many or a size class.

v_gene,abundance,j_gene,len,d_gene,CDR3aa,CDR3nt
TRBV27,.,TRBJ2-7,15,TRBD2,CASSLAQTSWYEQYF,TGTGCCAGCAGTTTGGCCCAGACTAGCTGGTACGAGCAGTACTTC
TRBV3-1,.,TRBJ1-5,14,TRBD1,CASSPDRGSQPQHF,TGTGCCAGCAGCCCGGACAGGGGGAGTCAGCCCCAGCATTTT
TRBV5-8,many,TRBJ2-7,13,.,CASSSTGSWEQYF,TGTGCCAGCAGCTCCACAGGTTCGTGGGAGCAGTACTTC
TRBV30,few,TRBJ2-1,15,TRBD2,CAWKPRGTSGLGQFF,TGTGCCTGGAAACCCCGCGGGACTAGCGGGTTAGGGCAGTTCTTC
TRBV3-1,many,TRBJ2-1,16,TRBD2,CASSQPGTSIIIEQFF,TGTGCCAGCAGCCAGCCCGGGACTAGTATTATAATTGAGCAGTTCTTC
TRBV27,many,TRBJ2-7,16,TRBD1,CASSFSGGQESYEQYF,TGTGCCAGCAGTTTCTCAGGGGGACAGGAATCCTACGAGCAGTACTTC
TRBV20-1,many,TRBJ2-5,14,.,CSARVPGIQETQYF,TGCAGTGCTAGAGTACCAGGTATTCAAGAGACCCAGTACTTC
TRBV28,many,TRBJ1-3,14,TRBD1,CATRTGPSGNTIYF,TGTGCCACCCGGACAGGTCCCTCTGGAAACACCATATATTTT
TRBV5-1,.,TRBJ2-1,14,TRBD1,CASSRGTGSDEQFF,TGCGCCAGCAGCCGGGGGACAGGGAGCGATGAGCAGTTCTTC
TRBV10-2,few,TRBJ2-7,13,TRBD2,CASRTGTSVGQYF,TGCGCCAGCAGGACCGGGACTAGCGTCGGGCAGTACTTC
TRBV6-1,many,TRBJ1-5,14,.,CASSEFGGVQPQHF,TGTGCCAGCAGTGAATTTGGGGGCGTTCAGCCCCAGCATTTT
TRBV18,once,TRBJ1-1,12,.,CASSPLTAEAFF,TGTGCCAGCTCGCCGCTGACAGCTGAAGCTTTCTTT
TRBV28,many,TRBJ2-7,13,.,CASSLRGVDEQYF,TGTGCCAGCAGTTTAAGGGGAGTGGACGAGCAGTACTTC
TRBV9,few,TRBJ2-7,15,TRBD1,CASSPQPGQRNEQYF,TGTGCCAGCAGCCCCCAGCCGGGACAGAGAAACGAGCAGTACTTC
TRBV27,few,TRBJ2-7,18,TRBD2,CASSLYGTSGRAGHEQYF,TGTGCCAGCAGTTTATATGGGACTAGCGGGAGGGCCGGCCACGAGCAGTACTTC
TRBV6-1,.,TRBJ2-7,14,TRBD1,CASTPGQGSYEQYF,TGTGCCAGCACCCCGGGACAGGGGTCCTACGAGCAGTACTTC
TRBV20-1,.,TRBJ2-3,11,.,CSAALGRGLYF,TGCAGTGCTGCACTGGGGCGGGGTCTGTATTTT
TRBV12-3/TRBV12-4,many,TRBJ1-1,11,.,CASSFNGEAFF,TGTGCCAGCAGTTTTAATGGAGAAGCTTTCTTT
TRBV6-1,many,TRBJ2-5,15,TRBD2,CASSFRSGSQETQYF,TGTGCCAGCAGTTTCAGGAGCGGGAGTCAAGAGACCCAGTACTTC
TRBV27,many,TRBJ2-7,15,.,CASSLMAGSFYEQYF,TGTGCCAGCAGTTTAATGGCAGGGTCCTTCTACGAGCAGTACTTC
TRBV30,many,TRBJ1-4,15,.,CAWSVRPGTNEKLFF,TGTGCCTGGAGTGTACGCCCGGGTACTAATGAAAAACTGTTTTTT
TRBV19,many,TRBJ2-2,15,TRBD1,CASSSRTGVLGELFF,TGTGCCAGTAGTTCCCGGACAGGGGTGTTGGGGGAGCTGTTTTTT
TRBV28,many,TRBJ2-7,16,TRBD1,CASSSPAQGALYEQYF,TGTGCCAGCAGTTCCCCTGCTCAGGGGGCTCTCTACGAGCAGTACTTC
TRBV6-1,.,TRBJ2-1,13,.,CASSERSGDEQFF,TGTGCCAGCAGTGAGCGATCGGGGGATGAGCAGTTCTTC
TRBV11-2,.,TRBJ2-2,14,TRBD2,CASSLFRGGRDLFF,TGTGCCAGCAGCTTATTCCGGGGGGGCCGAGATCTGTTTTTT
TRBV7-9,many,TRBJ1-4,16,.,CASGSRVGRVTEKLFF,TGTGCCAGCGGCTCCCGCGTGGGCAGGGTAACGGAAAAACTGTTTTTT
TRBV5-5,many,TRBJ2-3,14,TRBD1,CASSWGQFTDTQYF,TGTGCCAGCAGCTGGGGACAGTTCACAGATACGCAGTATTTT
TRBV16,many,TRBJ2-7,15,.,CASSQYSRGSYEQYF,TGTGCCAGCAGCCAATACTCGAGGGGCTCCTACGAGCAGTACTTC